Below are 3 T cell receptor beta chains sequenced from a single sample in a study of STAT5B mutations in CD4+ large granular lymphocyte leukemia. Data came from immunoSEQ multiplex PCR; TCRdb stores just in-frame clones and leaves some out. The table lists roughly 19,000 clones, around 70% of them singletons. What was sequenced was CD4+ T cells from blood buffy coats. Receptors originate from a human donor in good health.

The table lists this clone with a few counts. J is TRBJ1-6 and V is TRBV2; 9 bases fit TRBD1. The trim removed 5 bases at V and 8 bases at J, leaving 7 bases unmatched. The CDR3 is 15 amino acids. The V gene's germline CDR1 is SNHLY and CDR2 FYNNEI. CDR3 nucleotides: TGTGCCAGCAGTCGGGGACAGGGAAAGGATTCACCCCTCCACTTT. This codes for CASSRGQGKDSPLHF.

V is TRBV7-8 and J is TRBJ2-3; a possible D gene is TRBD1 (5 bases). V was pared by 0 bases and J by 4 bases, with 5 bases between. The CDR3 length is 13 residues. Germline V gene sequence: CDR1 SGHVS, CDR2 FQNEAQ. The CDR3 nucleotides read TGTGCCAGCAGCTTAGCGACAGCAGATACGCAGTATTTT. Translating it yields CASSLATADTQYF. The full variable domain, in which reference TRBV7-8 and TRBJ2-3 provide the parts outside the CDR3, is GAGVSQSPRYKVAKRGQDVALRCDPISGHVSLFWYQQALGQGPEFLTYFQNEAQLDKSGLPSDRFFAERPEGSVSTLKIQRTQQEDSAVYLCASSLATADTQYFGPGTRLTVL.

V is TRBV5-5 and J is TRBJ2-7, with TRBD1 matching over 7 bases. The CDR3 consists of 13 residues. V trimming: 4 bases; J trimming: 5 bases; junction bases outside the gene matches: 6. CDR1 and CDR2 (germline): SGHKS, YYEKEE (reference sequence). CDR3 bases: TGTGCCAGCAGCACCCCACAGGGGAACGAGCAGTACTTC. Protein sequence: CASSTPQGNEQYF.